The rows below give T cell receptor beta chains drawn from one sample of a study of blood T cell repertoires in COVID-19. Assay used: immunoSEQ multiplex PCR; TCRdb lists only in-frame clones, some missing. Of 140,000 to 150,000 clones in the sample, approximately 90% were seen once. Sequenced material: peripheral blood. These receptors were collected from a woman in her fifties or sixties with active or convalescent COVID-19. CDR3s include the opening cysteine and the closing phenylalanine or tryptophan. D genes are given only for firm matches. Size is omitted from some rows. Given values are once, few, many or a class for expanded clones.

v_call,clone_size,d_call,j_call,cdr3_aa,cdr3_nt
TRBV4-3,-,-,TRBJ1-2,CASSQDPGGNYGYTF,TGCGCCAGCAGCCAAGATCCGGGAGGGAACTATGGCTACACCTTC
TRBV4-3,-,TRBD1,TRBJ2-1,CASSQGDRAYNEQFF,TGCGCCAGCAGCCAAGGGGACAGGGCCTACAATGAGCAGTTCTTC
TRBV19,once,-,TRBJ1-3,CASTSGASGNTIYF,TGTGCCAGTACTTCAGGGGCCTCTGGAAACACCATATATTTT
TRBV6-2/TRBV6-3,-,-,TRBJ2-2,CASSYSLSPEDPNTGELFF,TGTGCCAGCAGTTACTCGTTAAGTCCGGAGGATCCGAACACCGGGGAGCTGTTTTTT
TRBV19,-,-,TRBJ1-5,CASSQVEGDSQPQHF,TGTGCCAGTAGTCAGGTGGAGGGAGACAGTCAGCCCCAGCATTTT
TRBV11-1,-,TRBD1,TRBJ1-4,CASSDGTVNEKLFF,TGTGCCAGCAGCGACGGGACAGTTAATGAAAAACTGTTTTTT
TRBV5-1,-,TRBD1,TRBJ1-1,CASSPDREAEAFF,TGCGCCAGCAGCCCGGACAGGGAAGCTGAAGCTTTCTTT
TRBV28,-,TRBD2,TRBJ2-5,CASTTSGREETQYF,TGTGCCAGCACGACTAGCGGGAGGGAAGAGACCCAGTACTTC
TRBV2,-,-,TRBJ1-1,CASSEPTGFNTEAFF,TGTGCCAGCAGTGAACCCACAGGGTTTAACACTGAAGCTTTCTTT
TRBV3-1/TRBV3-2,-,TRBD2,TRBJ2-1,CASSPPRREANEQFF,TGTGCCAGCAGCCCTCCACGGCGGGAGGCCAATGAGCAGTTCTTC
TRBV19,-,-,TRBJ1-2,CASSIGQAISYGYTF,TGTGCCAGTAGTATAGGGCAGGCCATTAGCTATGGCTACACCTTC
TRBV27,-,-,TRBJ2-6,CASGGLRSGANVLTF,TGTGCCAGCGGTGGACTTCGCTCTGGGGCCAACGTCCTGACTTTC
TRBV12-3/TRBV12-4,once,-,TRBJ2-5,CASSPRRQETQYF,TGTGCCAGCAGTCCCCGGAGGCAAGAGACCCAGTACTTC
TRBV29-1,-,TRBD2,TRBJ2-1,CSVLTSGRVSYNEQFF,TGCAGCGTTCTGACTAGCGGGAGGGTTTCCTACAATGAGCAGTTCTTC
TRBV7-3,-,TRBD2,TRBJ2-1,CASSQQGLAGGEQFF,TGTGCCAGCAGCCAACAGGGACTAGCGGGAGGTGAGCAGTTCTTC
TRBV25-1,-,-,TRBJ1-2,CASSGQGYDYGYTF,TGTGCCAGCAGTGGGCAGGGGTACGACTATGGCTACACCTTC
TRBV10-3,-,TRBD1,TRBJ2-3,CAISEPPTGEDTQYF,TGTGCCATCAGTGAGCCCCCAACAGGGGAAGATACGCAGTATTTT
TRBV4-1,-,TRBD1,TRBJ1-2,CASSQDQGAIYGYTF,TGCGCCAGCAGCCAAGATCAGGGGGCGATTTACGGCTACACCTTC
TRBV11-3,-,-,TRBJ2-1,CASSFGQGYNEQFF,TGTGCCAGCAGCTTTGGGCAGGGATACAATGAGCAGTTCTTC
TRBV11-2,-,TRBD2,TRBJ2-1,CASSLPAGGQYNEQFF,TGTGCCAGCAGCTTACCGGCGGGAGGGCAATACAATGAGCAGTTCTTC
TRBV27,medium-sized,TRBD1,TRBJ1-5,CASSSTGSTLSMRPQHF,TGTGCCAGCAGTTCGACAGGGTCCACGCTCTCGATGCGGCCCCAGCATTTT
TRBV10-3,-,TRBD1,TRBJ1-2,CAISTPGQTNYGYTF,TGTGCCATCAGCACACCGGGACAGACTAACTATGGCTACACCTTC
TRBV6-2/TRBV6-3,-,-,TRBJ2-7,CASSYTDFEQYF,TGTGCCAGCAGTTACACCGACTTCGAGCAGTACTTC
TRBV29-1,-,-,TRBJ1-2,CSVSGVAGYTF,TGCAGCGTGTCAGGGGTCGCTGGCTACACCTTC
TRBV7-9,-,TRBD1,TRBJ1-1,CASSLLTGDTEAFF,TGTGCCAGCAGCTTACTGACAGGGGACACTGAAGCTTTCTTT
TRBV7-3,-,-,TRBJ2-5,CASSPLGTSPVETQYF,TGTGCCAGCAGCCCCCTCGGGACTTCCCCTGTGGAGACCCAGTACTTC
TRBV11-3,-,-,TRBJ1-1,CASSPQGNTEAFF,TGTGCCAGCAGCCCACAGGGGAACACTGAAGCTTTCTTT
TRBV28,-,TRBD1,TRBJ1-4,CASSFLGVRGLNEKLFF,TGTGCCAGCAGTTTTCTCGGCGTCAGGGGGCTTAATGAAAAACTGTTTTTT
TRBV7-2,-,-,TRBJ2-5,CASSPGTGSPQETQYF,TGTGCCAGCAGCCCAGGCACAGGGTCCCCCCAAGAGACCCAGTACTTC
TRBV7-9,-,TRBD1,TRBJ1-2,CASSLETGVHTF,TGTGCCAGCAGCTTAGAGACAGGGGTCCACACCTTC
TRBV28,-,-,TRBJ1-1,CASSARSEAFF,TGTGCCAGTTCTGCCCGGAGCGAAGCTTTCTTT
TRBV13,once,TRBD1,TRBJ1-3,CASSFGTGFGNTIYF,TGTGCCAGCAGCTTCGGGACAGGGTTCGGAAACACCATATATTTT
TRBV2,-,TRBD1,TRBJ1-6,CASRETGGFSPLHF,TGTGCCAGCAGGGAGACAGGGGGCTTCTCACCCCTCCACTTT
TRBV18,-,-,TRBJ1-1,CASSPAMVSGMEAFF,TGTGCCAGCTCACCTGCTATGGTCAGCGGGATGGAAGCTTTCTTT
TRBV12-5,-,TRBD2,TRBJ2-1,CASGSEAIAGVHNEQFF,TGTGCTAGTGGTTCTGAGGCTATAGCGGGGGTCCACAATGAGCAGTTCTTC
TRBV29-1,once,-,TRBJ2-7,CSVGKGGYEQYF,TGCAGCGTTGGGAAAGGGGGCTACGAGCAGTACTTC
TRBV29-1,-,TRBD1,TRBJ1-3,CSVGGTVNGGNTIYF,TGCAGCGTTGGAGGGACAGTGAACGGTGGAAACACCATATATTTT
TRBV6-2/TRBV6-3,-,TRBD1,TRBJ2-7,CASSPGQGVYEQYF,TGTGCCAGCAGTCCGGGACAGGGGGTTTACGAGCAGTACTTC
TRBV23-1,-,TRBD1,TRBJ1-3,CASSRRGLGNTIYF,TGCGCCAGCAGTCGCAGGGGGCTTGGAAACACCATATATTTT
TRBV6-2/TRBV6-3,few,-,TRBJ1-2,CASSYFQPGEKGYTF,TGTGCCAGCAGTTACTTCCAGCCGGGAGAGAAGGGCTACACCTTC
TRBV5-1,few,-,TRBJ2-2,CASRGLGGDTGELFF,TGCGCCAGCAGAGGCCTGGGAGGAGACACCGGGGAGCTGTTTTTT